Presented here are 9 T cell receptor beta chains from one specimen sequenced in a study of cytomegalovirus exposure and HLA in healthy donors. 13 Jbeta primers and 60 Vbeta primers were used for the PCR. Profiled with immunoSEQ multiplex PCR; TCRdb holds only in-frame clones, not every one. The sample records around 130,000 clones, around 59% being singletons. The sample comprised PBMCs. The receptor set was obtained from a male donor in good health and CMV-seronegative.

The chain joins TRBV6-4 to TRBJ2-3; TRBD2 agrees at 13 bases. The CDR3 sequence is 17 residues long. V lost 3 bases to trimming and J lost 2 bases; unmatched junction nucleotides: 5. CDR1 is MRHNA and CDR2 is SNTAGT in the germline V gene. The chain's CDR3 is CASSDFTSGGDTDTQYF. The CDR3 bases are TGTGCCAGCAGTGATTTTACTAGCGGGGGGGACACAGATACGCAGTATTTT.

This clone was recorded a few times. This CDR3 is CACQGALGANVLTF. The CDR3, as DNA: TGTGCCTGTCAGGGGGCGCTTGGGGCCAACGTCCTGACTTTC. The chain carries TRBV6-6 and TRBJ2-6; 8 nucleotides match TRBD1. In germline, CDR1 is MNHNY, CDR2 SVGAGI (reference sequence). The trim removed 11 bases at V and 3 bases at J, leaving 6 bases unmatched. This CDR3 comprises 14 residues.

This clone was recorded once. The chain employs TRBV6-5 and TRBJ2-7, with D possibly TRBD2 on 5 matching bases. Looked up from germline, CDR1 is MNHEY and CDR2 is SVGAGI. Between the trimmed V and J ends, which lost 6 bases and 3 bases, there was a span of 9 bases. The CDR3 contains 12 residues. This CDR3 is CASSARGYEQYF. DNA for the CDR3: TGTGCCAGCAGCGCCCGGGGCTACGAGCAGTACTTC.

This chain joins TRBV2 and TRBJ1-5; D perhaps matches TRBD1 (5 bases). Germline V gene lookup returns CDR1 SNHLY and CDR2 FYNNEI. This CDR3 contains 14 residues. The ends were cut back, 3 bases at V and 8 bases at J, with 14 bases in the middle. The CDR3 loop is CASSEGGGREPQHF. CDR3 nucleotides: TGTGCCAGCAGTGAGGGGGGGGGTCGGGAGCCCCAGCATTTT.

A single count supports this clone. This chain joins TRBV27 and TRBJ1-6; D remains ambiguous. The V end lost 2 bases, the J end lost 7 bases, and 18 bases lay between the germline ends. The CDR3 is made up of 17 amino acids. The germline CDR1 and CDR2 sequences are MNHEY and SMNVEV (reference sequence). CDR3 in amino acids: CASSLGGGFFGNSPLHF. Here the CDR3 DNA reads TGTGCCAGCAGTTTAGGTGGCGGGTTCTTCGGCAATTCACCCCTCCACTTT.

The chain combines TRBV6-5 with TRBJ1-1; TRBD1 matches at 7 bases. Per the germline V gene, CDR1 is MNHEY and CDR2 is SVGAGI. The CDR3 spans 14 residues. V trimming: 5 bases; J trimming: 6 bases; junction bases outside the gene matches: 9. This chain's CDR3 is CASSRDRVGPEAFF. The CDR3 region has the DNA TGTGCCAGCAGTCGCGACAGGGTTGGTCCTGAAGCTTTCTTT.

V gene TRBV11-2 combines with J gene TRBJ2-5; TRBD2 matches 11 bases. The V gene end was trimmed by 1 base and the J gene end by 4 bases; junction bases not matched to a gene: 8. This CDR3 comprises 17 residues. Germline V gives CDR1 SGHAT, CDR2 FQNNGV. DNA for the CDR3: TGTGCCAGCAGCTTAGGGGCTAGCGGGGGGATGGGAGAGACCCAGTACTTC. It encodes CASSLGASGGMGETQYF.

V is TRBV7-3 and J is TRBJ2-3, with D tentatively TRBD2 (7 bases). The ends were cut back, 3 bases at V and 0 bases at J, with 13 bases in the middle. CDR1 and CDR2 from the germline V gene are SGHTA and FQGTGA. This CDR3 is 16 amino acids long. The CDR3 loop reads CASSLGGLRSTDTQYF. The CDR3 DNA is TGTGCCAGCAGCTTGGGGGGGCTTAGGAGCACAGATACGCAGTATTTT.

In DNA form, the CDR3 reads TGTGCCAGCAGCTCCTTGAGCGGGTTCTACAATGAGCAGTTCTTC. It codes for CASSSLSGFYNEQFF. This rearrangement joins TRBV9 to TRBJ2-1; weak D call: TRBD2 (6 bases). The CDR3 consists of 15 residues. Per the germline V gene, CDR1 is SGDLS and CDR2 is YYNGEE. The V and J ends lost 4 bases and 3 bases respectively, with 14 bases between them.